These 32 T cell receptor beta chains came from one sample sequenced in a study of chemoradiotherapy in HPV16-positive cancers. Assay used: immunoSEQ multiplex PCR; TCRdb lists only in-frame clones, some missing. This sample has roughly 9,800 clones, with more than 75% found just once. This specimen consisted of blood, obtained from a patient who underwent chemoradiotherapy. These receptors all stem from a human donor with HPV-associated anogenital cancer.

The gene calls are TRBV2 and TRBJ2-2; tentative D call: TRBD1 (6 bases). V lost 0 bases, J lost 0 bases, and 11 bases lay in between. This CDR3 is built from 17 residues. Germline CDR1 reads SNHLY; CDR2 reads FYNNEI. In DNA, the CDR3 is TGTGCCAGCAGTGAAGCGCTGGGGGCCACGAACACCGGGGAGCTGTTTTTT. Translated, it gives CASSEALGATNTGELFF. The whole variable domain, filled in from reference TRBV2 and TRBJ2-2, reads EPEVTQTPSHQVTQMGQEVILRCVPISNHLYFYWYRQILGQKVEFLVSFYNNEISEKSEIFDDQFSVERPDGSNFTLKIRSTKLEDSAMYFCASSEALGATNTGELFFGEGSRLTVL.

The rearrangement joins TRBV6-5 to TRBJ1-2; 9 bases fit TRBD1. Germline lookup yields CDR1 MNHEY and CDR2 SVGAGI. Unmatched junction bases numbered 12, after V lost 5 bases and J lost 8 bases. The CDR3 is made up of 15 amino acids. The CDR3 here is CASSHGTGWQDGYTF. The CDR3 DNA sequence: TGTGCCAGCAGTCATGGGACAGGGTGGCAAGACGGCTACACCTTC.

The CDR3: CASGPKGQGQETQYF. The CDR3 DNA reads TGCGCCAGCGGACCAAAAGGACAGGGCCAAGAGACCCAGTACTTC. This chain joins TRBV5-1 and TRBJ2-5; 8 bases line up with TRBD1. From germline, CDR1 is SGHRS and CDR2 YFSETQ. Trimming cost V 7 bases and J 1 base; bases outside gene matches: 9. This CDR3 spans 15 amino acids.

V is TRBV9 and J is TRBJ1-2; a possible D gene is TRBD1 (6 bases). Germline CDR1 is SGDLS and CDR2 is YYNGEE. The ends were cut back, 7 bases at V and 8 bases at J, with 21 bases in the middle. The CDR3 is 14 amino acids. Here the CDR3 DNA reads TGTGCCAGCCGCGCCCGGACAGACCATGGGGGCTACACCTTC. Protein sequence: CASRARTDHGGYTF.

CDR3 region: CASSPLKQGHYEQYF. As DNA, the CDR3 is TGTGCCAGCAGTCCACTGAAACAGGGACACTACGAGCAGTACTTC. The V and J genes are TRBV9 and TRBJ2-7; a possible D gene is TRBD1 (6 bases). Germline CDR1 reads SGDLS; CDR2 reads YYNGEE. The CDR3 runs 15 residues. V was cut by 5 bases and J by 3 bases, with 18 bases left in between.

A note on this clone: Compared with germline, one end of the junction differs, possibly owing to a read error. This chain connects TRBV9 to TRBJ1-1; D unresolved. Germline CDR1 and CDR2: SGDLS and YYNGEE. The CDR3 runs 13 residues. CDR3 sequence reads: CASSVDLKTEAFF. The CDR3 DNA reads as TGTGCCAGCAGCGTAGATTTGAAAACTGAAGCTTTCTTT.

The chain joins TRBV9 to TRBJ1-2; 10 bases map to TRBD1. CDR3 length equals 15 residues. J lost 6 bases, V lost 3 bases, and 8 bases had no gene match. Germline V gene sequence: CDR1 SGDLS, CDR2 YYNGEE. The CDR3 bases are TGTGCCAGCAGCGCCTGGGGACAGGGGTTTGATGGCTACACCTTC. Protein sequence: CASSAWGQGFDGYTF.

The V gene is TRBV4-3, the J gene TRBJ1-5; unclear D gene. Germline loops: CDR1 LGHNA, CDR2 YSLEER. The CDR3 covers 15 residues. V lost 0 bases and J lost 1, with 7 bases in between. The CDR3 sequence is CASSQDGGSNQPQHF. The CDR3 nucleotides read TGCGCCAGCAGCCAAGATGGAGGGAGCAATCAGCCCCAGCATTTT.

The J gene is TRBJ1-2, the V gene TRBV5-6; D is ambiguous. This CDR3 is built from 13 residues. CDR1 is SGHDT, CDR2 YYEEEE, per germline. V shed 4 bases and J shed 5 bases, with 12 bases lying between them. Here the CDR3 reads CASSLDPLYGYTF. The CDR3 DNA sequence: TGTGCCAGCAGCCTGGACCCCCTGTATGGCTACACCTTC.

This clone was detected only once. The rearrangement joins TRBV14 to TRBJ1-2; D uncertain. V lost 1 base and J 3 bases, leaving 15 bases between the germline ends. Germline lookup yields CDR1 SGHDN and CDR2 FVKESK. The CDR3 extends over 16 amino acids. The CDR3 DNA is TGTGCCAGCAGCCAAGGAGTAGGGTTTGGCGACTATGGCTACACCTTC. Protein product: CASSQGVGFGDYGYTF.

The genes are TRBV2 and TRBJ1-1, with D tentatively TRBD1 (5 bases). This CDR3 is built from 12 residues. Germline V CDR1 and CDR2: SNHLY, FYNNEI. V shed 5 bases and J shed 3 bases, with 7 bases lying between them. CDR3 amino acids: CASSFRDTEAFF. CDR3 DNA sequence: TGTGCCAGCAGTTTCAGGGACACTGAAGCTTTCTTT.

The chain combines TRBV6-1 with TRBJ1-4; TRBD1 might be the D (5 bases). The CDR3 consists of 15 residues. The germline gives CDR1 MNHNS, CDR2 SASEGT. The V gene lost 4 bases and the J gene lost 8 bases, with 17 bases spanning the gap. CDR3 nucleotides: TGTGCCAGCAGTGGATTCACAGGTTTGCAGGAAAAACTGTTTTTT. Amino acids: CASSGFTGLQEKLFF.

The chain has TRBV7-3 and TRBJ1-5; D might be TRBD1 (5 bases). This CDR3 comprises 14 residues. Germline CDR1 SGHTA, CDR2 FQGTGA. Trimming left V 5 bases short and J 4 bases short, with 12 bases between. The CDR3 nucleotides are TGTGCCAGCAGCCCAAGTGGGGGTAATCAGCCCCAGCATTTT. Translating gives CASSPSGGNQPQHF.

This sequence joins TRBV27 and TRBJ1-6, with D unclear. Germline CDR1 and CDR2: MNHEY and SMNVEV (reference sequence). This CDR3 has 13 residues. V gave up 2 bases and J gave up 9 bases, with 8 bases separating them. The CDR3 DNA sequence: TGTGCCAGCAGTTTAAGGTATTCTTCACCCCTCCACTTT. Amino acid sequence: CASSLRYSSPLHF.

The genes are TRBV9 and TRBJ2-3, with a possible D match to TRBD2 (7 bases). Germline CDR1 SGDLS, CDR2 YYNGEE. Trimming removed 0 bases at V and 5 bases at J, with 13 bases between. The CDR3 consists of 15 residues. The DNA for the CDR3 is TGTGCCAGCAGCGTAGAGGGGGGGCCGATAGATACGCAGTATTTT. Translation gives CASSVEGGPIDTQYF.

V and J are TRBV2 and TRBJ1-5; D not resolved. The CDR3 sequence is 16 residues long. CDR1 and CDR2 from the germline V gene are SNHLY and FYNNEI. Trimming took off 7 bases at V and 0 bases at J, with 16 bases between the two ends. The CDR3 reads CASTEIGVYSNQPQHF. The CDR3 DNA is TGTGCCAGCACCGAAATTGGGGTCTATAGCAATCAGCCCCAGCATTTT. Together with reference TRBV2 and TRBJ1-5, the CDR3 gives the full variable domain: EPEVTQTPSHQVTQMGQEVILRCVPISNHLYFYWYRQILGQKVEFLVSFYNNEISEKSEIFDDQFSVERPDGSNFTLKIRSTKLEDSAMYFCASTEIGVYSNQPQHFGDGTRLSIL.

The rearrangement links TRBV6-4 to TRBJ2-1, with TRBD2 matching over 9 bases. V gave up 0 bases and J gave up 3 bases; unmatched junction bases: 0. Per germline, CDR1 MRHNA and CDR2 SNTAGT. The CDR3 contains 15 residues. The CDR3 loop reads CASSDSAGGYNEQFF. DNA of the CDR3: TGTGCCAGCAGTGACTCAGCGGGGGGCTACAATGAGCAGTTCTTC.

The CDR3 here is CASTSGGGYEQYF. In DNA, the CDR3 is TGTGCCAGCACTTCGGGGGGGGGCTACGAGCAGTACTTC. The gene calls are TRBV6-6 and TRBJ2-7; TRBD2 agrees at 8 bases. CDR3 length: 13 amino acids. V lost 7 bases, J lost 3 bases, and 5 bases stayed unmatched. Per the germline V gene, CDR1 is MNHNY and CDR2 is SVGAGI (reference sequence).

This chain uses TRBV5-5 with TRBJ2-7, with no clear D. V shed 4 bases and J shed 2 bases, with 13 bases lying between them. This CDR3 spans 14 amino acids. Germline V gene lookup returns CDR1 SGHKS and CDR2 YYEKEE (reference sequence). The CDR3 nucleotides are TGTGCCAGCAGCCCCATTTCCTCCACCTACGAGCAGTACTTC. This translates into CASSPISSTYEQYF.

The gene calls are TRBV6-5 and TRBJ2-1; 8 nucleotides agree with TRBD2. V shed 6 bases and J 8 bases; nucleotides not matched to a gene: 6. Per the germline V gene, CDR1 is MNHEY and CDR2 is SVGAGI. The CDR3 covers 13 residues. The chain's CDR3 is CASRGGGSYEQFF. The CDR3 DNA sequence: TGTGCCAGCAGGGGCGGGGGGAGTTATGAGCAGTTCTTC.

The CDR3 DNA sequence: TGTGCCAGCAGCCAAGAAGCAACTTTAGGAGCGCAGTATTTT. This sequence encodes CASSQEATLGAQYF. The chain is built from TRBV14 and TRBJ2-3, with D hard to call. The germline V gene has CDR1 SGHDN and CDR2 FVKESK. Trimming removed 0 bases from V and 10 bases from J, with 14 bases in between. The CDR3 runs to 14 residues.

This clone has a handful of counts. The chain employs TRBV6-5 and TRBJ1-6, with D uncertain. The CDR3 totals 15 residues. Germline V CDR1 and CDR2: MNHEY, SVGAGI. Deletions cut 2 bases from V and 0 bases from J, with 5 bases between. CDR3 DNA sequence: TGTGCCAGCAGTTACGGGAGCTCCTATAATTCACCCCTCCACTTT. Protein product: CASSYGSSYNSPLHF.

The chain uses TRBV6-1 and TRBJ2-3; TRBD2 matches at 10 bases. This CDR3 has 15 residues. After removal of 6 bases from V and 6 bases from J, the junction contained 9 bases not matched to a gene. Germline assignment: CDR1 MNHNS and CDR2 SASEGT. The CDR3 DNA is TGTGCCAGCAGGGCAGCAGCGGGGGGGCAGGATACGCAGTATTTT. Translation: CASRAAAGGQDTQYF.

This clone was counted a few times. The chain couples TRBV19 to TRBJ1-3; D not certain. The V end lost 3 bases, the J end lost 2 bases, and 5 bases lay between the germline ends. Germline loops: CDR1 LNHDA, CDR2 SQIVND (reference sequence). The CDR3 is 13 amino acids. CDR3 amino acids: CASSIMAGNTIYF. The CDR3 DNA is TGTGCCAGTAGTATCATGGCTGGAAACACCATATATTTT.

This CDR3 reads CASSHNRGRDEQFF. CDR3 sequence (DNA): TGTGCCAGCAGTCATAACAGGGGGCGGGATGAGCAGTTCTTC. The genes are TRBV6-5 and TRBJ2-1; 9 nucleotides agree with TRBD1. Germline V CDR1 and CDR2: MNHEY, SVGAGI. This CDR3 region has 14 residues. V was clipped by 5 bases and J by 8 bases; unmatched bases: 7.

The rearrangement links TRBV5-1 to TRBJ1-2; D is perhaps TRBD1 (5 bases). Germline CDR1 and CDR2: SGHRS and YFSETQ. V was cut by 7 bases and J by 4 bases, with 11 bases left in between. This CDR3 has 12 residues. Here the CDR3 reads CASAGTSYGYTF. The CDR3 bases are TGCGCCAGCGCAGGGACTAGCTATGGCTACACCTTC.

The CDR3 DNA follows: TGTGCCAGCAGCTTTGGGGGTTATAATTCACCCCTCCACTTT. Protein sequence: CASSFGGYNSPLHF. The V and J genes are TRBV11-3 and TRBJ1-6, with D maybe TRBD1 (5 bases). Trimming removed 3 bases at V and 4 bases at J, with 7 bases between. Germline values: CDR1 SGHNT, CDR2 YENEEA. The CDR3 has 14 amino acids.

This chain links TRBV2 with TRBJ2-1; 9 nucleotides line up with TRBD2. The CDR3 runs 16 residues. CDR1 is SNHLY and CDR2 is FYNNEI in the germline V gene. With 6 bases clipped from V and 6 bases from J, the junction kept 12 bases outside the gene matches. CDR3 sequence: CASRRPNSGGSNEQFF. DNA of the CDR3: TGTGCCAGCAGAAGACCTAATAGCGGGGGTTCCAATGAGCAGTTCTTC.

The chain has TRBV7-2 and TRBJ1-6, with D possibly matching TRBD1 (5 bases). Per germline, CDR1 SGHTA and CDR2 FQGNSA. The CDR3 totals 16 residues. V was clipped by 1 base and J by 7 bases, with 14 bases between them. The CDR3 region is CASSLDQGPRNSPLHF. The DNA for the CDR3 is TGTGCCAGCAGCTTAGACCAGGGACCGAGAAATTCACCCCTCCACTTT.

V usage is TRBV18 and J usage is TRBJ2-1; the match to TRBD2 covers 8 bases. The CDR3 is made up of 16 amino acids. V lost 2 bases, J lost 5 bases, and 8 bases stayed unmatched. Germline CDR1 KGHSH, CDR2 LQKENI. In DNA, the CDR3 is TGTGCCAGCTCACCATTTCGCAGCGGGAGAGACAATGAGCAGTTCTTC. It is translated as CASSPFRSGRDNEQFF.

This chain joins TRBV7-8 and TRBJ2-7, with a weak D call TRBD2 (5 bases). Trimming took off 0 bases at V and 0 bases at J, with 12 bases between the two ends. Germline loops: CDR1 SGHVS, CDR2 FQNEAQ. The CDR3 spans 16 residues. CDR3 in DNA: TGTGCCAGCAGCTTAGCCCGAAAGCGGTCCTCCTACGAGCAGTACTTC. Translation: CASSLARKRSSYEQYF.

J is TRBJ2-5 and V is TRBV2, with a tentative D call TRBD2 (6 bases). Germline CDR1 is SNHLY and CDR2 is FYNNEI. Trimming shortened V by 6 bases and J by 2 bases, and 13 bases separated the two germline ends. The CDR3 spans 14 residues. CDR3 protein: CASRGGTVQETQYF. CDR3 bases: TGTGCCAGCAGAGGCGGGACGGTTCAAGAGACCCAGTACTTC.